The TCR beta chain under discussion was sequenced for a study of cytomegalovirus exposure and HLA in healthy donors. Study results and caveats: Most TCR sequences were rare, but some public TCRs occurred in many donors. Several of the most significant clusters appeared linked to common viral pathogens, based on a later analysis.

The length of the CDR3 is 14 residues. The germline gives CDR1 SQVTM, CDR2 ANQGSEA. J gave up 0 bases and V 4 bases, and 6 bases lay outside the gene matches. Concerning this clone itself: Its antigen is not known.

The PCR was carried out with 60 Vbeta primers and 13 Jbeta primers. This table comes from immunoSEQ multiplex PCR, and its TCRdb copy is limited to in-frame clones, with some not included. The sample gives fewer than 250,000 clones, around 86% of which show up once; over 1% is in the top ten. The clonotype comes from a man younger than 40 in good health and CMV-seronegative. Sequenced material: PBMCs. This chain joins TRBV29-1 and TRBJ2-7, with 7 bases fitting TRBD2. CDR3 coding DNA: TGCAGCGTTGGAGCGGGACTCCTCTCCTACGAGCAGTACTTC. This gives the protein CSVGAGLLSYEQYF.